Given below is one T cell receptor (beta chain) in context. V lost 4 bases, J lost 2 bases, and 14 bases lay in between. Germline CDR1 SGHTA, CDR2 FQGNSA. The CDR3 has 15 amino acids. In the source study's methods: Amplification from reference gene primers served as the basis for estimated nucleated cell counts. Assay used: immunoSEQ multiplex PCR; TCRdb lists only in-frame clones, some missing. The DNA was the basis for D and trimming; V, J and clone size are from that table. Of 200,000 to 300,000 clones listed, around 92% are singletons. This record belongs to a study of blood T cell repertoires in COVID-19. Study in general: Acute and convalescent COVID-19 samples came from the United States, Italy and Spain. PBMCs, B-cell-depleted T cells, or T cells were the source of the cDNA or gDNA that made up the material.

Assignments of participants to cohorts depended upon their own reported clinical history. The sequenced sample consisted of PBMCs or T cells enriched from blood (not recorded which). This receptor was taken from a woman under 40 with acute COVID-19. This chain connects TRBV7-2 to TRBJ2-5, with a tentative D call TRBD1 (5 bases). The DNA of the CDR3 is TGTGCCAGCAGCTCCGCCGACAGCATGCAAGAGACCCAGTACTTC. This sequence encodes CASSSADSMQETQYF.